Given below is one T cell receptor (beta chain) in context. The antigen is unknown. Sample time point: week 47, end of study. It was 300 ug of mutant IDH1 20-mer peptide that made up each vaccine dose, given with topical imiquimod. New WHO grade 3 or 4 astrocytomas that were IDH1-mutant and ATRX-lost had been found in donors. These data are taken from a study of a mutant IDH1 vaccine in newly diagnosed glioma. The CDR3 contains 17 residues. The junction had 13 bases not matched to a gene; V was cut back by 5 bases and J by 7 bases. Germline V gives CDR1 SGHAT, CDR2 FQDESV (reference sequence). The table came from immunoSEQ multiplex PCR; TCRdb's copy has only in-frame clones and leaves some out. The repertoire has around 40,000 clones, roughly 82% of them found once; the top ten carry over 15%.

The specimen comprised PBMCs, sampled from a glioma patient whose treatment included an IDH1 peptide vaccine. The J gene is TRBJ2-5, the V gene TRBV11-1; 13 nucleotides align to TRBD2. The TCR was taken from a man aged 18 to 30 with glioma. Some clones in this sample may be carry-over from other donors' samples. The CDR3 protein is CASSPIGLAGARMTQYF. The CDR3, as DNA: TGTGCCAGCAGCCCAATCGGACTAGCGGGAGCCCGGATGACCCAGTACTTC. The full variable domain, completed using reference TRBV11-1 and TRBJ2-5, is EAEVAQSPRYKITEKSQAVAFWCDPISGHATLYWYRQILGQGPELLVQFQDESVVDDSQLPKDRFSAERLKGVDSTLKIQPAELGDSAMYLCASSPIGLAGARMTQYFGPGTRLLVL.